This T cell receptor (beta chain) is drawn from a study of shared clonotypes between healthy human individuals. Profiling relied on immunoSEQ multiplex PCR, and the TCRdb table lists in-frame clones only, not all of them. This repertoire shows over a million clones, around three quarters found once; its top ten account for roughly 0.62%. Germline CDR1 reads SNHLY; CDR2 reads FYNNEI. This CDR3 region has 14 residues. After removal of 7 bases from V and 7 bases from J, the junction contained 8 bases not matched to a gene. The source material was memory CD4+ T cells from PBMCs. As to subset: CD45RA-negative fraction. This clonotype was sampled from a young man in good health. Some clones in this sample may be carry-over from other donors' samples. The chain recombines TRBV2 with TRBJ2-5; 11 nucleotides agree with TRBD2. CDR3 protein: CASTGLAARGTQYF. The CDR3 DNA reads TGTGCCAGCACGGGACTAGCGGCGAGGGGGACCCAGTACTTC.